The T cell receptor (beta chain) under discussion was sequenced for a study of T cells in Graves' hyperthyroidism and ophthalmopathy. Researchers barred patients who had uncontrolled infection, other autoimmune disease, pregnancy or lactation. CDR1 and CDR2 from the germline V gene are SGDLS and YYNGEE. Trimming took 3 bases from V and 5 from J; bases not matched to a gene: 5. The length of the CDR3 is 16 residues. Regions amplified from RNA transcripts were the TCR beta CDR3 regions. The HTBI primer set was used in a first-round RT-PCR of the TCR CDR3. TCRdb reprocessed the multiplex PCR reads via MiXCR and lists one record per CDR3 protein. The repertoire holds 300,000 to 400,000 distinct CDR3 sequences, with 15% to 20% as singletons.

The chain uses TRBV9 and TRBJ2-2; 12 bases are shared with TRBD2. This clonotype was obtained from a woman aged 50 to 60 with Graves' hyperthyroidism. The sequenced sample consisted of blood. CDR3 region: CASSALAGGPTGELFF. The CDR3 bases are TGTGCCAGCAGCGCGCTAGCGGGGGGGCCTACCGGGGAGCTGTTTTTT. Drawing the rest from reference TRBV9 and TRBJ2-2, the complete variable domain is DSGVTQTPKHLITATGQRVTLRCSPRSGDLSVYWYQQSLDQGLQFLIQYYNGEERAKGNILERFSAQQFPDLHSELNLSSLELGDSALYFCASSALAGGPTGELFFGEGSRLTVL.